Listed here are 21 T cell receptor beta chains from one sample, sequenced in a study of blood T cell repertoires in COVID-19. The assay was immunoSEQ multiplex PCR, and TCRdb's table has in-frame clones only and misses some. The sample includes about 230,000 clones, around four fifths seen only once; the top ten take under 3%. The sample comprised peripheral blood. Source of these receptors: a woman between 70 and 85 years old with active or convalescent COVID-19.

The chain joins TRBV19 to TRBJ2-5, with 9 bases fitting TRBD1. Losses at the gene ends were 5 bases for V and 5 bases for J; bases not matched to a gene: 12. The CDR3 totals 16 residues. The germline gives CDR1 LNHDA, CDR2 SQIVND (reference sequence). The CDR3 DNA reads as TGTGCCAGTAGTCCTCGGGGACAGGGATTGTGGGAGACCCAGTACTTC. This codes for CASSPRGQGLWETQYF.

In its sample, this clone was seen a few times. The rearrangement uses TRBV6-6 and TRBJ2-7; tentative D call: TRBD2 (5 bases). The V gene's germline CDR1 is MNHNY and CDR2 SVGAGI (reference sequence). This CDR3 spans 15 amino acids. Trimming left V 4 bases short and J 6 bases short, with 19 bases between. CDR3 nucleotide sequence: TGTGCCAGCAGTTTCCTCGGGTCCCGCGGAGGCGAGCAGTACTTC. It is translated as CASSFLGSRGGEQYF.

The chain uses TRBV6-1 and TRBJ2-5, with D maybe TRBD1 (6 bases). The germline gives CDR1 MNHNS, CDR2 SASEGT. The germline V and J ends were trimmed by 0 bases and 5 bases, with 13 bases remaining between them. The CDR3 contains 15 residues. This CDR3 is CASSEAGAAVETQYF. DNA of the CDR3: TGTGCCAGCAGTGAAGCGGGGGCGGCGGTGGAGACCCAGTACTTC.

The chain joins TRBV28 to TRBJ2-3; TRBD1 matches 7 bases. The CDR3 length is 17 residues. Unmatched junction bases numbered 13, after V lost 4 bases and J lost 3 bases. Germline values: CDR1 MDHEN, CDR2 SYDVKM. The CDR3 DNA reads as TGTGCCAGCAGTTCCCCTGGTAGCCCAGGGGGTACAGATACGCAGTATTTT. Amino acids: CASSSPGSPGGTDTQYF.

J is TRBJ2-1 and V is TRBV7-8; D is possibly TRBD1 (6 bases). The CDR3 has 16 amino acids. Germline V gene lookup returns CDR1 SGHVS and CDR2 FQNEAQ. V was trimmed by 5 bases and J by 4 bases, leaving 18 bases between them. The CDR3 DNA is TGTGCCAGCAGCCCTTACAGGGTAGGGACATACAATGAGCAGTTCTTC. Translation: CASSPYRVGTYNEQFF.

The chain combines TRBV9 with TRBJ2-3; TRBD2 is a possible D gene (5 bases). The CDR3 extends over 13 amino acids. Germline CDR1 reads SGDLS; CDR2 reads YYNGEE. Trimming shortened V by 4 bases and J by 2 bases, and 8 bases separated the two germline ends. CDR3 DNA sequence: TGTGCCAGCAGCTTCGGGGACACAGATACGCAGTATTTT. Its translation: CASSFGDTDTQYF.

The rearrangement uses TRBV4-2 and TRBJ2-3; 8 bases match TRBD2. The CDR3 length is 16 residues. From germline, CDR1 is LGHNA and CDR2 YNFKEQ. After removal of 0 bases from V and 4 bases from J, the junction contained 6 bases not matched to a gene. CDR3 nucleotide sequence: TGTGCCAGCAGCCAAGATAGGGGTAGCGGGGCAGATACGCAGTATTTT. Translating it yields CASSQDRGSGADTQYF.

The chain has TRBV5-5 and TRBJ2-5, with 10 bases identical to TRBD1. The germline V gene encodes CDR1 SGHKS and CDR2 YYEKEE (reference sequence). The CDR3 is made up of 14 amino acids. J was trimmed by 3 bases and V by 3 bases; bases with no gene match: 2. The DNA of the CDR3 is TGTGCCAGCAGCTCCGGGACAGGGGAAGAGACCCAGTACTTC. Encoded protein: CASSSGTGEETQYF. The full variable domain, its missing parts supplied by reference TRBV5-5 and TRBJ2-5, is DAGVTQSPTHLIKTRGQQVTLRCSPISGHKSVSWYQQVLGQGPQFIFQYYEKEERGRGNFPDRFSARQFPNYSSELNVNALLLGDSALYLCASSSGTGEETQYFGPGTRLLVL.

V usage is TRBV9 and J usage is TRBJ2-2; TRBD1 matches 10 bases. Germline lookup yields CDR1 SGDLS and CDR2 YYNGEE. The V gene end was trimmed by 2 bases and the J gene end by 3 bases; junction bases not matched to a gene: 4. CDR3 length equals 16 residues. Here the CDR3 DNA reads TGTGCCAGCAGCGTGACGGACAGGGGGGACACCGGGGAGCTGTTTTTT. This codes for CASSVTDRGDTGELFF.

The CDR3 nucleotides are TGTGCCAGCAGCCTGGGGGGGGCATCAGGAGAGACCCAGTACTTC. Amino acids: CASSLGGASGETQYF. The J gene is TRBJ2-5, the V gene TRBV28, with D tentatively TRBD2 (7 bases). Trimming pared 6 bases from V and 4 bases from J, leaving 18 bases between. The CDR3 length is 15 residues. CDR1 MDHEN and CDR2 SYDVKM come from the germline V gene.

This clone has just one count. CDR3 sequence (DNA): TGTGCCAGCAGTTTATCAAGGGGGGGATCACCCCTCCACTTT. It translates to CASSLSRGGSPLHF. The genes are TRBV27 and TRBJ1-6, with D perhaps matching TRBD1 (6 bases). Germline assignment: CDR1 MNHEY and CDR2 SMNVEV (reference sequence). With 0 bases removed from V and 10 bases from J, the gap between germline ends came to 10 bases. This CDR3 is built from 14 residues.

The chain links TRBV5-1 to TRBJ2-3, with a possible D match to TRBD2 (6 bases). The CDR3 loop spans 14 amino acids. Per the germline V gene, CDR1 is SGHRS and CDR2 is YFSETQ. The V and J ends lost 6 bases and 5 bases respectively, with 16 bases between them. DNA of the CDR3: TGCGCCAGCACCCAAGGCGGGGCTGGAGATACGCAGTATTTT. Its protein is CASTQGGAGDTQYF. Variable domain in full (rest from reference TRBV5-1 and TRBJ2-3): KAGVTQTPRYLIKTRGQQVTLSCSPISGHRSVSWYQQTPGQGLQFLFEYFSETQRNKGNFPGRFSGRQFSNSRSEMNVSTLELGDSALYLCASTQGGAGDTQYFGPGTRLTVL.

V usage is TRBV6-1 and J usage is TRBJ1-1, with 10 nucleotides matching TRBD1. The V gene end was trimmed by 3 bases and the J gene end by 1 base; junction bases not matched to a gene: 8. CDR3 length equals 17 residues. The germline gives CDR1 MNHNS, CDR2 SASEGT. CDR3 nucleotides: TGTGCCAGCAGTGACTGGGGGGACAGGGGAGGGAACACTGAAGCTTTCTTT. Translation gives CASSDWGDRGGNTEAFF.

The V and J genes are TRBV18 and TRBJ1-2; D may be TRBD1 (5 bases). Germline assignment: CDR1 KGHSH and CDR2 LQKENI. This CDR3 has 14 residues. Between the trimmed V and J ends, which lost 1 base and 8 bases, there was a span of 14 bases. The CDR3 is CASSPLDSLSGYTF. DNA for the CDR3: TGTGCCAGCTCACCACTAGACAGTCTAAGCGGCTACACCTTC.

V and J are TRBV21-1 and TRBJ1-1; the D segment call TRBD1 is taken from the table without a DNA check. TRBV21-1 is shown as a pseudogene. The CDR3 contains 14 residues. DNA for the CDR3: TGTGCCAGCAGCAGCCGGGACAGAGTTACTGAAGCTTTCTTT. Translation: CASSSRDRVTEAFF.

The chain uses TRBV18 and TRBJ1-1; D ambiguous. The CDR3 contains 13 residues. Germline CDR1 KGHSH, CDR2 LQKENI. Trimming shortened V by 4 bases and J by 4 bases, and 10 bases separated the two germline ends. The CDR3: CASSLDAATEAFF. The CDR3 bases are TGTGCCAGCTCACTAGACGCGGCCACTGAAGCTTTCTTT.

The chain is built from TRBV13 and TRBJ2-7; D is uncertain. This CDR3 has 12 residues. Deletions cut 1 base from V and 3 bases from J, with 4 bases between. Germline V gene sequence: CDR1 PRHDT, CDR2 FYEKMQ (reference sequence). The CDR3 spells CASSLEHYEQYF. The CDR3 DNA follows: TGTGCCAGCAGCTTAGAGCACTACGAGCAGTACTTC.

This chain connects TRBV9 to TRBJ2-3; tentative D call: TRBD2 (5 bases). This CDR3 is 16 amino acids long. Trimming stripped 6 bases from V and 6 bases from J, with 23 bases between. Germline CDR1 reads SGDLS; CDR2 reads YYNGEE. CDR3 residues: CASTARTSGFSDTQYF. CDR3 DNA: TGTGCCAGCACCGCCCGCACCTCGGGGTTCAGCGATACGCAGTATTTT.

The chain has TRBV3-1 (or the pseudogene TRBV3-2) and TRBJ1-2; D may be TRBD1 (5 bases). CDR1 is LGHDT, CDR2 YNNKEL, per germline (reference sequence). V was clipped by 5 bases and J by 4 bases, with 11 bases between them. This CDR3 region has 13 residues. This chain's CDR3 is CASSKTDSYGYTF. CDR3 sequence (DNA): TGTGCCAGCAGCAAGACAGACAGCTATGGCTACACCTTC.

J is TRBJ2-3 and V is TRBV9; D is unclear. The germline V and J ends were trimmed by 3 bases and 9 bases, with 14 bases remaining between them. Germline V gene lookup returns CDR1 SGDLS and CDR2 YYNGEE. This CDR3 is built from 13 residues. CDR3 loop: CASSARFANTQYF. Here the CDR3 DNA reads TGTGCCAGCAGCGCCCGGTTCGCAAACACGCAGTATTTT.

This CDR3 reads CASSFGHYEQYF. For the CDR3, the DNA is TGTGCCAGCAGCTTCGGACACTACGAGCAGTACTTC. The chain joins TRBV5-5 to TRBJ2-7, with a tentative D call TRBD1 (5 bases). In germline, CDR1 is SGHKS, CDR2 YYEKEE (reference sequence). CDR3 length: 12 residues. V was cut by 2 bases and J by 3 bases, with 6 bases left in between.